The T cell receptor beta chain under discussion was sequenced for a study of molecular identifiers for immune sequencing clone quantification. Germline CDR1 and CDR2: SGHDT and YYEEEE. The J segment lost 0 bases and the V segment lost 1 base, leaving 8 bases of the junction unmatched. The CDR3 totals 18 residues. TCRdb analysed the PCR reads with MiXCR anew, one entry per CDR3 protein. The profile covers more than 70,000 distinct CDR3 sequences, with around 20% appearing a single time and 1.1% taken by the ten largest. The receptor was isolated from a human donor in good health. Some libraries in this study had Jurkat cell RNA spiked in. The V gene is TRBV5-6, the J gene TRBJ2-1; 9 nucleotides line up with TRBD2. Sequencing was done on a sample of naive CD8+ T cells from blood, with Jurkat cell RNA spiked in. The subset denotes: FACS-sorted CD8+CD4-CCR7+CD45RA+ naive T cells. The CDR3 loop reads CASSLRIAGVSSYNEQFF. The CDR3 DNA reads TGTGCCAGCAGCTTGAGAATAGCGGGGGTGAGCTCCTACAATGAGCAGTTCTTC.